This T cell receptor (beta chain) was sequenced in a study of shared clonotypes between healthy human individuals. General study findings and limits: Generally, naive subsets came out with larger estimated richness than memory subsets.

This CDR3 has 12 residues. The V gene's germline CDR1 is LNHDA and CDR2 SQIVND (reference sequence). Trimming took 5 bases from V and 7 from J, leaving 9 bases between them. Using immunoSEQ multiplex PCR, the repertoire was profiled, and TCRdb retains in-frame clones only, with some absent. The data hold approximately 980,000 clones, with 70% to 85% observed a single time. About this clone itself: Antigen unknown.

This receptor was taken from a man younger than 35 in good health. The rearrangement links TRBV19 to TRBJ1-5, with D possibly matching TRBD1 (5 bases). The material sequenced was memory CD4+ T cells sorted from blood. Subset given: CD45RA-negative fraction. The CDR3 DNA reads TGTGCCAGTAGTTTGAGGGACCAGCCCCAGCATTTT. It yields the protein CASSLRDQPQHF.